A selection of T cell receptor beta chains follows, all from one sample in a study of cytomegalovirus exposure and HLA in healthy donors. The method was immunoSEQ multiplex PCR; TCRdb's version includes in-frame clones alone and lacks a portion of them. This table holds some 150,000 clones. Sequenced input: PBMCs. These receptors all come from a woman aged 18 to 35 in good health and CMV-seropositive. CDR3s include the opening cysteine and the closing phenylalanine or tryptophan. Each record gives: D gene, J gene, V gene, CDR3 protein, CDR3 DNA. D genes are given only for firm matches.

>TRBD1|TRBJ2-4|TRBV12-5
CASGFPGTVNIQYF
TGTGCTAGTGGTTTCCCCGGGACAGTAAACATTCAGTACTTC
>-|TRBJ2-7|TRBV7-9
CASSAWYAGNTYEQYF
TGTGCCAGCAGCGCCTGGTATGCGGGAAACACCTACGAGCAGTACTTC
>-|TRBJ1-2|TRBV2
CASSDRGNYGYTF
TGTGCCAGCAGTGATCGGGGGAACTATGGCTACACCTTC
>-|TRBJ1-2|TRBV4-1
CASSQDYRYYGYTF
TGCGCCAGCAGCCAAGATTACAGATACTATGGCTACACCTTC
>TRBD1|TRBJ1-1|TRBV2
CASMTLRDRADLNTEAFF
TGTGCCAGCATGACTCTTCGGGACAGGGCTGACCTGAACACTGAAGCTTTCTTT
>-|TRBJ2-7|TRBV6-1
CASSEDPGPTYEQYF
TGTGCCAGCAGTGAAGATCCAGGGCCGACCTACGAGCAGTACTTC
>TRBD1|TRBJ2-2|TRBV5-1
CASSFDRAGAGELFF
TGCGCCAGCAGCTTCGACAGGGCGGGCGCCGGGGAGCTGTTTTTT
>TRBD1|TRBJ2-7|TRBV11-1
CASSGRSGGNEQYF
TGTGCCAGCAGCGGTCGATCAGGGGGAAACGAGCAGTACTTC
>-|TRBJ1-4|TRBV6-5
CASSYAGEGNEKLFF
TGTGCCAGCAGCTACGCAGGGGAAGGAAATGAAAAACTGTTTTTT
>TRBD2|TRBJ2-7|TRBV2
CASSEGWRELYEQYF
TGTGCCAGCAGTGAAGGTTGGCGGGAGCTGTACGAGCAGTACTTC
>TRBD1|TRBJ2-7|TRBV30
CAWRGTGYDEQYF
TGTGCCTGGAGAGGGACAGGGTATGACGAGCAGTACTTC
>-|TRBJ1-4|TRBV6-5
CASSRTATNEKLFF
TGTGCCAGCAGTCGTACAGCAACTAATGAAAAACTGTTTTTT
>-|TRBJ1-2|TRBV6-5
CASSSRGIYGYTF
TGTGCCAGCAGCTCGCGGGGGATCTATGGCTACACCTTC
>-|TRBJ1-1|TRBV5-1
CASSSRTANTEAFF
TGCGCCAGCAGCTCCCGGACAGCGAACACTGAAGCTTTCTTT
>-|TRBJ1-1|TRBV28
CASSLSGVSAEAFF
TGTGCCAGCAGTTTATCGGGGGTCAGCGCTGAAGCTTTCTTT
>-|TRBJ1-1|TRBV6-5
CASGGGGAMNTEAFF
TGTGCCAGCGGGGGGGGAGGCGCCATGAACACTGAAGCTTTCTTT
>TRBD2|TRBJ2-1|TRBV6-5
CASSYGLAGGNEQFF
TGTGCCAGCAGTTACGGACTAGCGGGAGGCAATGAGCAGTTCTTC
>TRBD1|TRBJ1-1|TRBV2
CASSVRDREAFF
TGTGCCAGCAGTGTCAGGGACAGAGAAGCTTTCTTT
>-|TRBJ2-5|TRBV10-1
CASRVGGYEETQYF
TGCGCCAGCAGGGTTGGCGGGTACGAAGAGACCCAGTACTTC
>TRBD1|TRBJ2-2|TRBV9
CASSVDWDSYTGELFF
TGTGCCAGCAGCGTAGATTGGGACAGCTACACCGGGGAGCTGTTTTTT
>-|TRBJ1-2|TRBV5-1
CASSLEPGVYGYTF
TGCGCCAGCAGCTTGGAGCCAGGGGTCTATGGCTACACCTTC
>TRBD2|TRBJ2-1|TRBV7-9
CASSSLAGGPGSYNEQFF
TGTGCCAGCAGCTCACTAGCGGGGGGGCCGGGCTCATACAATGAGCAGTTCTTC
>TRBD1|TRBJ1-1|TRBV28
CASSFRDSSNTEAFF
TGTGCCAGCAGTTTTCGGGACAGCTCGAACACTGAAGCTTTCTTT
>TRBD1|TRBJ1-1|TRBV19
CASSMEWGTGDIVRAEAFF
TGTGCCAGTAGTATGGAATGGGGGACAGGGGATATAGTACGGGCTGAAGCTTTCTTT
>TRBD1|TRBJ1-4|TRBV7-9
CASSLGGQGGEKLFF
TGTGCCAGCAGCTTAGGAGGACAGGGAGGTGAAAAACTGTTTTTT
>TRBD2|TRBJ2-3|TRBV5-1
CASSPSGGRGLDTQYF
TGCGCCAGCAGCCCCTCGGGCGGGAGAGGTTTGGATACGCAGTATTTT
>-|TRBJ1-2|TRBV11-3
CASSPGGWGVNYGYTF
TGTGCCAGCAGCCCGGGGGGTTGGGGTGTTAACTATGGCTACACCTTC
>-|TRBJ1-5|TRBV15
CATSRGQIRGNQPQHF
TGTGCCACCAGCAGAGGTCAGATCCGGGGGAATCAGCCCCAGCATTTT
>-|TRBJ1-1|TRBV30
CAWVRTGNTEAFF
TGTGCCTGGGTCCGAACAGGGAACACTGAAGCTTTCTTT
>TRBD1|TRBJ2-7|TRBV7-6
CASSPTGVEQYF
TGTGCCAGCAGCCCGACAGGGGTCGAGCAGTACTTC
>-|TRBJ2-5|TRBV7-7
CASSKSGSQETQYF
TGTGCCAGCAGCAAATCCGGGAGTCAAGAGACCCAGTACTTC
>-|TRBJ1-1|TRBV27
CASRGPGGRGMNTEAFF
TGTGCCAGCAGAGGCCCCGGGGGGCGAGGAATGAACACTGAAGCTTTCTTT
>-|TRBJ2-7|TRBV7-2
CASSLARLATGEQYF
TGTGCCAGCAGCTTAGCAAGACTCGCTACCGGGGAGCAGTACTTC
>-|TRBJ1-2|TRBV4-2
CASSLPGEYGYTF
TGTGCCAGCAGCCTTCCAGGCGAATATGGCTACACCTTC
>-|TRBJ1-1|TRBV2
CASSDAGAKGNTEAFF
TGTGCCAGCAGTGACGCAGGGGCGAAGGGGAACACTGAAGCTTTCTTT
>TRBD1|TRBJ1-2|TRBV5-1
CASSSGDRDNYGYTF
TGCGCCAGCAGCTCCGGGGACAGGGATAACTATGGCTACACCTTC
>-|TRBJ2-5|TRBV10-3
CAISTTGQETQYF
TGTGCCATCAGCACGACAGGACAGGAGACCCAGTACTTC
>TRBD1|TRBJ1-1|TRBV4-2
CASSRYPTDRGNTEAFF
TGTGCCAGCAGCCGCTACCCTACGGACAGGGGGAACACTGAAGCTTTCTTT
>-|TRBJ1-2|TRBV5-1
CASSLLGHYGYTF
TGCGCCAGCAGCTTGCTCGGTCACTATGGCTACACCTTC
>-|TRBJ1-2|TRBV18
CASSPTGDGYTF
TGTGCCAGCTCACCCACCGGGGATGGCTACACCTTC